This TCR beta chain was captured by sequencing in a study of cytomegalovirus exposure and HLA in healthy donors. Background on the study: HLA-typed donors contributed around 88 million unique TCRs, which were held in an early data release. Findings of the study overall: In a later analysis, at a false discovery rate of 0.05, 16,951 TCR beta sequences were associated with HLA alleles. The classifier was said to identify cytomegalovirus status with high specificity and sensitivity. Associated with cytomegalovirus, according to the listing, were fewer than 200 TCR beta chains.

About this clone: The antigen is unknown.

Both 60 Vbeta primers and 13 Jbeta primers went into the PCR. This table comes from immunoSEQ multiplex PCR, and its TCRdb copy is limited to in-frame clones, with some not included. The profile shows approximately 210,000 clones, 70% to 80% of them singletons. In germline, CDR1 is SQVTM, CDR2 ANQGSEA. This CDR3 region has 13 residues. V was cut by 6 bases and J by 3 bases, with 14 bases left in between. This TCR came from a girl aged 10-17 years in good health and CMV-seropositive. The sequenced material came from PBMCs. The chain links TRBV29-1 to TRBJ1-2; D not resolved. The DNA for the CDR3 is TGCAGCGTAATTCCGGCAGGTGACTATGGCTACACCTTC. Translating it yields CSVIPAGDYGYTF.